These 4 T cell receptor beta chains share one sample of origin, sequenced in a study of blood T cells in healthy people across ages. A second roughly 6 to 11 cycle PCR used barcoded and J-beta primers. MiXCR, run by TCRdb on the 5' RACE reads, gives a single entry per CDR3 protein. In the table there are roughly 800,000 distinct CDR3 sequences, roughly 60% of which are singletons. Sequencing was done on a sample of blood. The origin of the receptors is a man under 40 in good health.

This clonotype was detected a few times. The chain joins TRBV29-1 to TRBJ2-5; 8 bases agree with TRBD1. Germline V lookup: CDR1 SQVTM, CDR2 ANQGSEA. With V trimmed by 3 bases and J by 4 bases, 10 bases remained unmatched. The CDR3 runs 15 residues. The CDR3: CSVDGLQGDGETQYF. CDR3 sequence (DNA): TGCAGCGTTGATGGTCTACAGGGGGATGGAGAGACCCAGTACTTC.

This clonotype was seen a few times. V and J are TRBV12-3 or TRBV12-4 and TRBJ2-1; 7 bases agree with TRBD2. The J call is doubtful: the DNA matches TRBJ2-7 better. The CDR3 has 16 amino acids. The CDR3 loop is CASSSIVAGSYNEQYF. The CDR3 nucleotides read TGTGCCAGCAGTTCCATAGTAGCGGGCTCCTACAATGAGCAGTACTTC.

As DNA, the CDR3 is TGTGCCAGCAGTTTATTGGGGGGAGTAAGCGATACGCAGTATTTT. This translates into CASSLLGGVSDTQYF. This chain uses TRBV28 with TRBJ2-3; possibly TRBD2 for D (6 bases). The germline V and J ends were trimmed by 1 base and 6 bases, with 14 bases remaining between them. CDR1 MDHEN and CDR2 SYDVKM come from the germline V gene. The CDR3 runs 15 residues.

The chain has TRBV4-2 and TRBJ2-3; D is possibly TRBD1 (6 bases). The CDR3 loop spans 19 amino acids. Germline CDR1 is LGHNA and CDR2 is YNFKEQ. V was cut by 0 bases and J by 9 bases, with 28 bases left in between. DNA for the CDR3: TGTGCCAGCAGCCAAGATTTGGCTGTCCCATATGTCCCTACAGGGACGCAGTATTTT. Protein sequence: CASSQDLAVPYVPTGTQYF.